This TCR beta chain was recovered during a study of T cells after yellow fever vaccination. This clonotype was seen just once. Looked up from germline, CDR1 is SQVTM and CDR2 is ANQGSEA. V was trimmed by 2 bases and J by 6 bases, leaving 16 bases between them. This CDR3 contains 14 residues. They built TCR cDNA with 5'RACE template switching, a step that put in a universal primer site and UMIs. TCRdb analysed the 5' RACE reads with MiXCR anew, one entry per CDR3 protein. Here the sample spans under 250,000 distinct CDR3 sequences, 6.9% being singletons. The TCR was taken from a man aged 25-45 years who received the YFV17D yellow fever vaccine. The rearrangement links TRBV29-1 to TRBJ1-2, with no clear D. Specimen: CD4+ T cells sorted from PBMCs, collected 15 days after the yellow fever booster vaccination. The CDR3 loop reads CSVERLILADGYTF. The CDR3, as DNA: TGCAGCGTTGAACGTCTCATCTTGGCGGATGGCTACACCTTC.